This is a list of T cell receptor beta chains from one sample in a study of OX40 agonist ivuxolimab in advanced cancers. Clones were read by immunoSEQ multiplex PCR, and TCRdb kept only the in-frame ones, dropping some. This repertoire shows around 38,000 clones, roughly 85% found once; its top ten account for 21%. This material consisted of CD4+ or CD8+ T cells sorted from blood, taken in a trial of the OX40 agonist ivuxolimab. All receptors derive from an adult with an advanced solid tumor such as melanoma, head and neck, liver or kidney cancer. CDR3s include the opening cysteine and the closing phenylalanine or tryptophan.

v_call cdr3_aa
TRBV11-2 CASSSQAFSYEQYF
TRBV28 CASRNKQGLWEKLFF
TRBV6-1 CASSEARGGYFSYEQYF
TRBV6-6 CASSYGGQGARNEQFF
TRBV15 CATSRGGTAADEKLFF
TRBV7-9 CASSLGAGGTGELFF
TRBV6-1 CASSDDRNEQFF
TRBV10-3 CATQQGLDSPLHF
TRBV4-2 CASSQGTSGGAGLETQYF
TRBV6-1 CASRTGPKSGELFF
TRBV7-9 CASSLGGGGNNQPQHF
TRBV5-8 CASSLEGRSGNTIYF
TRBV4-2 CASSQGLAGGVDEQFF
TRBV5-4 CASSQEGSRDSNQPQHF